The rows below give T cell receptor beta chains drawn from one sample of a study of T-cell reconstitution after alpha-beta-depleted transplantation in children. TCRdb reanalysed the PCR reads using MiXCR and keeps one entry per CDR3 protein. The repertoire has nearly 350,000 distinct CDR3 sequences, around 15% of them found once; the top ten carry around 41%. Sequenced here: PBMCs, mostly from graft donor cells, sampled 360 days after TCRalphabeta/CD19-depleted stem cell transplant. The receptors here all came from a male patient aged 2-10 years who had a stem cell transplant for acute lymphoblastic leukemia, so the T cells may come from the graft donor. Both conserved end residues are part of each CDR3. The order of the fields is V gene, D gene, clone size, J gene, CDR3 protein, CDR3 DNA. D genes are given only for firm matches. Size is omitted from some rows. Given values are once, few, many or a class for expanded clones.

>TRBV28|NA|NA|TRBJ2-7
CASSSLGMGSYEQYF
TGTGCCAGCAGTTCCCTGGGAATGGGTTCCTACGAGCAGTACTTC
>TRBV5-1|NA|NA|TRBJ2-1
CASSTEVPYNEQFF
TGCGCCAGCAGCACGGAAGTACCTTACAATGAGCAGTTCTTC
>TRBV4-1|TRBD2|NA|TRBJ2-1
CASSQDKASGAYNEQFF
TGCGCCAGCAGCCAAGATAAGGCTAGCGGGGCCTACAATGAGCAGTTCTTC
>TRBV18|NA|NA|TRBJ2-1
CASSPENLEQFF
TGTGCCAGCTCTCCCGAAAACCTTGAGCAGTTCTTC
>TRBV7-8|NA|NA|TRBJ2-7
CASSRIGGSPYEQYF
TGTGCCAGCAGCCGCATTGGCGGAAGCCCCTACGAGCAGTACTTC
>TRBV10-3|NA|many|TRBJ2-5
CAGARTAQETQYF
TGTGCCGGGGCGCGGACAGCCCAAGAGACCCAGTACTTC
>TRBV28|TRBD2|few|TRBJ2-3
CASNLISGRGADTQYF
TGTGCCAGCAATTTGATTAGCGGGAGAGGGGCAGATACGCAGTATTTT
>TRBV6-2/TRBV6-3|TRBD1|NA|TRBJ2-3
CASRDRGPDTQYF
TGTGCCAGTCGGGACAGGGGGCCAGATACGCAGTATTTT
>TRBV5-1|NA|NA|TRBJ2-2
CASSLEAGYAGELFF
TGCGCCAGCAGCTTGGAGGCAGGGTACGCCGGGGAGCTGTTTTTT
>TRBV20-1|TRBD2|NA|TRBJ2-7
CSARTSGRNYEQYF
TGCAGTGCTAGGACTAGCGGGAGGAACTACGAGCAGTACTTC
>TRBV10-3|NA|few|TRBJ2-3
CAISEGNLGTDTQYF
TGTGCCATCAGTGAGGGTAATCTCGGCACAGATACGCAGTATTTT
>TRBV28|NA|NA|TRBJ2-3
CASSLRAGTDTQYF
TGTGCCAGCAGTTTAAGGGCAGGCACAGATACGCAGTATTTT
>TRBV4-2|NA|few|TRBJ1-4
CASSQDPLGREKLFF
TGTGCCAGCAGCCAAGATCCCCTAGGACGGGAAAAACTGTTTTTT
>TRBV10-3|TRBD2|few|TRBJ2-1
CAISEGLAGGNEQFF
TGTGCCATCAGTGAAGGGCTAGCGGGGGGGAATGAGCAGTTCTTC
>TRBV3-1|TRBD2|NA|TRBJ2-6
CASSPNSGGLNSGANVLTF
TGTGCCAGCAGCCCGAATAGCGGGGGCCTTAATTCGGGGGCCAACGTCCTGACTTTC
>TRBV11-3|TRBD1|NA|TRBJ2-4
CASSLGGTGGGKNIQYF
TGTGCCAGCAGCTTAGGCGGGACAGGGGGCGGCAAAAACATTCAGTACTTC
>TRBV12-3/TRBV12-4|NA|NA|TRBJ1-6
CASSPRTGGSNSPLHF
TGTGCCAGCAGTCCCCGGACGGGGGGAAGTAATTCACCCCTCCACTTT
>TRBV6-1|TRBD2|NA|TRBJ2-1
CASSLTSGKGNEQFF
TGTGCCAGCAGTCTTACTAGCGGGAAGGGCAATGAGCAGTTCTTC
>TRBV6-2/TRBV6-3|NA|NA|TRBJ2-5
CASSFIGRWETQYF
TGTGCCAGCAGTTTCATCGGGAGATGGGAGACCCAGTACTTC
>TRBV28|NA|NA|TRBJ1-1
CASFPDRGGTEAFF
TGTGCCAGCTTTCCCGATAGAGGGGGCACTGAAGCTTTCTTT
>TRBV20-1|TRBD1|few|TRBJ2-5
CSASGQAVLAQYF
TGCAGTGCTTCAGGACAGGCCGTTCTGGCCCAGTACTTC
>TRBV5-1|NA|NA|TRBJ2-5
CASSSSVGGAETQYF
TGCGCCAGCAGCTCCTCGGTAGGGGGAGCAGAGACCCAGTACTTC
>TRBV6-2/TRBV6-3|NA|few|TRBJ1-2
CASSSARVNGYTF
TGTGCCAGCAGTTCCGCCAGGGTTAATGGCTACACCTTC